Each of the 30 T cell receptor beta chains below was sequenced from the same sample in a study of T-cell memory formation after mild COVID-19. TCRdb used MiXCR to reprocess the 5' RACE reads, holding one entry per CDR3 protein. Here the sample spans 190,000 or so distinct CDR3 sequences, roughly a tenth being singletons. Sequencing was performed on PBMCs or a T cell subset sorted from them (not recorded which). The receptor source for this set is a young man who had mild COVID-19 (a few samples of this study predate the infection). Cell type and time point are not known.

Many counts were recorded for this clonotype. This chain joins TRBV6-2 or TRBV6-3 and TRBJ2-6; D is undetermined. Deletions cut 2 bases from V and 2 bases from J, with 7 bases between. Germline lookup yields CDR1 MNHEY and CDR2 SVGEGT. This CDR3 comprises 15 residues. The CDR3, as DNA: TGTGCCAGCAGTTACGGGCCGCCTGGGGCCAACGTCCTGACTTTC. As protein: CASSYGPPGANVLTF.

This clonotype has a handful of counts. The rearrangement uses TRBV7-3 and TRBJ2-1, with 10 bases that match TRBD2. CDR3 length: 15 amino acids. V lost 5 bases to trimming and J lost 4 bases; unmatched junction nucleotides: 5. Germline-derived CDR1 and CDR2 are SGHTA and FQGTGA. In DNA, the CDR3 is TGTGCCAGCAGCAAAGCGGGGGGGAATTACAATGAGCAGTTCTTC. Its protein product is CASSKAGGNYNEQFF.

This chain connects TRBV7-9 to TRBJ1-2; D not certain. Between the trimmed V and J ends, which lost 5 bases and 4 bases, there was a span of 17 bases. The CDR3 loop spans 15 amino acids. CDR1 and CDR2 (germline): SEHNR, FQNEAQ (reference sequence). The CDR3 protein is CASSQTSGRIYGYTF. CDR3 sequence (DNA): TGTGCCAGCAGCCAAACCTCTGGGCGGATCTATGGCTACACCTTC.

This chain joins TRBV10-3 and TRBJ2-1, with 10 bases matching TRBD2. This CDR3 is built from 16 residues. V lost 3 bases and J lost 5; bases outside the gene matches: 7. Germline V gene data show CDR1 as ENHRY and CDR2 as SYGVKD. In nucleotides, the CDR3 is TGTGCCATCAGTGATCCCGGGACTAGCGCAGACAATGAGCAGTTCTTC. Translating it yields CAISDPGTSADNEQFF.

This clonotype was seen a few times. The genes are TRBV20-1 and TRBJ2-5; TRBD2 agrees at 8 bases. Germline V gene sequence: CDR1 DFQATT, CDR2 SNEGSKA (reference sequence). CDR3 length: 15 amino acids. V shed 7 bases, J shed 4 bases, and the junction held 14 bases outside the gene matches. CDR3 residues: CSVEAGARLGETQYF. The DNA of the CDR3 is TGCAGTGTAGAAGCGGGGGCCAGGTTGGGAGAGACCCAGTACTTC.

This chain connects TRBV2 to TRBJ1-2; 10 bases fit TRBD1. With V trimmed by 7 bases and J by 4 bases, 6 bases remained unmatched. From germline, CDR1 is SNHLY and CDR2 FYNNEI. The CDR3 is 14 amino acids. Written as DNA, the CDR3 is TGTGCCAGCACCGGGACAGGGGCCCTCTATGGCTACACCTTC. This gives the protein CASTGTGALYGYTF.

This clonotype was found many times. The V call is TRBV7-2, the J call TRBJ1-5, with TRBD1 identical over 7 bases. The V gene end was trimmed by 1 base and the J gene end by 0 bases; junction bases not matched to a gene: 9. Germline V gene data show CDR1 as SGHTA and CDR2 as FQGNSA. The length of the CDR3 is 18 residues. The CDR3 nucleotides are TGTGCCAGCAGCTTAGGGGGCGGACAGGCCTATAGCAATCAGCCCCAGCATTTT. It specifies CASSLGGGQAYSNQPQHF.

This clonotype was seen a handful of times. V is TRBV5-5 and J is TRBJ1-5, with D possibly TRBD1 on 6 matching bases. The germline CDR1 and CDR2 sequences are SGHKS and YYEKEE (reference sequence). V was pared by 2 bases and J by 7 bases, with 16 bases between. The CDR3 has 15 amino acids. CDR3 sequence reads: CASSFWGHPGQPQHF. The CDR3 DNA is TGTGCCAGCAGCTTTTGGGGGCACCCGGGGCAGCCCCAGCATTTT.

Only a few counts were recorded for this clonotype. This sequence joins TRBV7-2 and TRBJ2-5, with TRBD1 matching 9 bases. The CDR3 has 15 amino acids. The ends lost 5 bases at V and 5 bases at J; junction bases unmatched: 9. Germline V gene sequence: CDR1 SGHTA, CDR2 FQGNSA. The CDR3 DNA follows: TGTGCCAGCAGCCAGAACAGGGGGCAGACGGAGACCCAGTACTTC. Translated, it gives CASSQNRGQTETQYF. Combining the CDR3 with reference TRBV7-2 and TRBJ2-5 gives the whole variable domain GAGVSQSPSNKVTEKGKDVELRCDPISGHTALYWYRQSLGQGLEFLIYFQGNSAPDKSGLPSDRFSAERTGGSVSTLTIQRTQQEDSAVYLCASSQNRGQTETQYFGPGTRLLVL.

The CDR3 nucleotides are TGTGCCAGCCTCGGGGCCGTGAATTCACCCCTCCACTTT. This codes for CASLGAVNSPLHF. The V and J genes are TRBV11-2 and TRBJ1-6, with D perhaps TRBD1 (5 bases). V was shortened by 8 bases and J by 7 bases, with 12 bases between the two germline ends. From germline, CDR1 is SGHAT and CDR2 FQNNGV. The length of the CDR3 is 13 residues.

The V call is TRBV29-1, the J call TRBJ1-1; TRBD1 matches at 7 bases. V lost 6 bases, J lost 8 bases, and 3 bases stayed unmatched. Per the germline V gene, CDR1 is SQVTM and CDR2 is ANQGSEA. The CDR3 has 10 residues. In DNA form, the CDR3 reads TGCAGCGTCGGACAGGACGAAGCTTTCTTT. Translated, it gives CSVGQDEAFF. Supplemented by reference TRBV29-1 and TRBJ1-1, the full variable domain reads SAVISQKPSRDICQRGTSLTIQCQVDSQVTMMFWYRQQPGQSLTLIATANQGSEATYESGFVIDKFPISRPNLTFSTLTVSNMSPEDSSIYLCSVGQDEAFFGQGTRLTVV.

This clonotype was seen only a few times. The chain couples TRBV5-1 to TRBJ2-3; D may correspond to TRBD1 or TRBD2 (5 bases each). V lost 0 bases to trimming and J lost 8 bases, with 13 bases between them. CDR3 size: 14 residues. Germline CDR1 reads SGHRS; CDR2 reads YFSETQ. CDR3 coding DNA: TGCGCCAGCAGCTTGGGTGGGACCAAGGGTACGCAGTATTTT. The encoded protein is CASSLGGTKGTQYF. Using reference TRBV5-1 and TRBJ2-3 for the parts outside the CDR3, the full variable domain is KAGVTQTPRYLIKTRGQQVTLSCSPISGHRSVSWYQQTPGQGLQFLFEYFSETQRNKGNFPGRFSGRQFSNSRSEMNVSTLELGDSALYLCASSLGGTKGTQYFGPGTRLTVL.

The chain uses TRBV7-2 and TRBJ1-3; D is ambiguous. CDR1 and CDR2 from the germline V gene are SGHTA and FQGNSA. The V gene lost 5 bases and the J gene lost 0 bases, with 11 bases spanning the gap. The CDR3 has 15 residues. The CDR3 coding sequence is TGTGCCAGCAGCCTAAGTGGATACTCTGGAAACACCATATATTTT. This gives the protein CASSLSGYSGNTIYF.

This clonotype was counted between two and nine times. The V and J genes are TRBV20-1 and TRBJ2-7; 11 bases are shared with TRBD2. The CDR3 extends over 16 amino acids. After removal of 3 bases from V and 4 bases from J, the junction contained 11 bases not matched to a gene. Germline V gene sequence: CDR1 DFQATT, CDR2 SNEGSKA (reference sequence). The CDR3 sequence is CSASLLSSGGPYEQYF. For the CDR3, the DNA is TGCAGTGCTAGCCTCCTTTCTAGCGGGGGGCCTTACGAGCAGTACTTC.

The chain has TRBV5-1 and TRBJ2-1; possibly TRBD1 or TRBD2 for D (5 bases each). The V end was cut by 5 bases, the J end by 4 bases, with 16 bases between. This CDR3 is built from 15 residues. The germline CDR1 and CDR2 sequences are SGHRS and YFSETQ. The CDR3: CASRRPGAGYNEQFF. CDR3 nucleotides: TGCGCCAGCAGACGTCCCGGGGCAGGGTACAATGAGCAGTTCTTC. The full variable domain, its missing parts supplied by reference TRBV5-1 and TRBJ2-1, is KAGVTQTPRYLIKTRGQQVTLSCSPISGHRSVSWYQQTPGQGLQFLFEYFSETQRNKGNFPGRFSGRQFSNSRSEMNVSTLELGDSALYLCASRRPGAGYNEQFFGPGTRLTVL.

The CDR3 here is CASSQDLSFEAFF. The CDR3, as DNA: TGTGCCAGCAGCCAAGATTTGTCCTTTGAAGCTTTCTTT. The genes are TRBV4-2 and TRBJ1-1; D remains unclear. The CDR3 loop spans 13 amino acids. V shed 0 bases and J shed 7 bases, with 9 bases lying between them. CDR1 LGHNA and CDR2 YNFKEQ come from the germline V gene.

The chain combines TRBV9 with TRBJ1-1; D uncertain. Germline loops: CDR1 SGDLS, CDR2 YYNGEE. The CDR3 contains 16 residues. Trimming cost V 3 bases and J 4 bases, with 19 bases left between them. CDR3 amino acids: CASSGASNSGGTEAFF. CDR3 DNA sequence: TGTGCCAGCAGCGGAGCATCTAACTCAGGAGGCACTGAAGCTTTCTTT.

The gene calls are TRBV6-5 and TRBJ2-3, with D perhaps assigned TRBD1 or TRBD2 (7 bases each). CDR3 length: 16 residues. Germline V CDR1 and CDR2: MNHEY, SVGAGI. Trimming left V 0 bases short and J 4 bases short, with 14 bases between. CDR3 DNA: TGTGCCAGCAGTTACTCGTACTCAGGGGGGGCAGATACGCAGTATTTT. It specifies CASSYSYSGGADTQYF.

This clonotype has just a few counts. The CDR3 protein is CATSTGLASDTQYF. The DNA of the CDR3 is TGTGCCACCAGCACAGGACTAGCATCAGATACGCAGTATTTT. This rearrangement joins TRBV15 to TRBJ2-3; TRBD2 matches 8 bases. This CDR3 has 14 residues. Germline loops: CDR1 LNHNV, CDR2 YYDKDF (reference sequence). V shed 4 bases, J shed 4 bases, and the junction held 4 bases outside the gene matches. Full variable domain (remainder filled in from reference TRBV15 and TRBJ2-3): DAMVIQNPRYQVTQFGKPVTLSCSQTLNHNVMYWYQQKSSQAPKLLFHYYDKDFNNEADTPDNFQSRRPNTSFCFLDIRSPGLGDTAMYLCATSTGLASDTQYFGPGTRLTVL.

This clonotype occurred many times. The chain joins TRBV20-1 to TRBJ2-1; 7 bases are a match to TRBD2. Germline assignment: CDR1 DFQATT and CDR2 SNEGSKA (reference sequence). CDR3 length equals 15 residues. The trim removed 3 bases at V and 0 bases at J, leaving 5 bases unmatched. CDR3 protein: CSARPLAVSYNEQFF. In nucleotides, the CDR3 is TGCAGTGCTAGGCCCCTAGCGGTCTCCTACAATGAGCAGTTCTTC.

For the CDR3, the DNA is TGCGCCAGCAGCTTGTTCCCAACCGGGGCAGATACGCAGTATTTT. This sequence encodes CASSLFPTGADTQYF. J is TRBJ2-3 and V is TRBV5-1, with D perhaps matching TRBD2 (5 bases). The CDR3 length is 15 residues. V lost 1 base and J lost 4, with 13 bases in between. Germline V gene data show CDR1 as SGHRS and CDR2 as YFSETQ.

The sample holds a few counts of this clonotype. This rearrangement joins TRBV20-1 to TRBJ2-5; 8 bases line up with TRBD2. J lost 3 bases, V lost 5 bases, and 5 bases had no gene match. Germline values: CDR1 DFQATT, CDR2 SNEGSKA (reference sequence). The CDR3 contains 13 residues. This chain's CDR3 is CSAPRGAEETQYF. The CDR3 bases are TGCAGTGCTCCGCGGGGGGCTGAAGAGACCCAGTACTTC.

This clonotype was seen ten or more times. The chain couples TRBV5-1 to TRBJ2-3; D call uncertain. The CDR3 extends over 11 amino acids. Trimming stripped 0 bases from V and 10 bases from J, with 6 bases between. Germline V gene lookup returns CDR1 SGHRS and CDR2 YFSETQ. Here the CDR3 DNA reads TGCGCCAGCAGCTTGGAAGGAGCGCAGTATTTT. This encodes CASSLEGAQYF.

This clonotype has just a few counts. The CDR3 sequence: CAIRGDSNQPQHF. The CDR3 region has the DNA TGTGCCATCAGGGGGGATAGCAATCAGCCCCAGCATTTT. The chain joins TRBV10-3 to TRBJ1-5; D may be TRBD1 (5 bases). Trimming pared 6 bases from V and 0 bases from J, leaving 6 bases between. CDR1 and CDR2 from the germline V gene are ENHRY and SYGVKD. The CDR3 is 13 residues long.

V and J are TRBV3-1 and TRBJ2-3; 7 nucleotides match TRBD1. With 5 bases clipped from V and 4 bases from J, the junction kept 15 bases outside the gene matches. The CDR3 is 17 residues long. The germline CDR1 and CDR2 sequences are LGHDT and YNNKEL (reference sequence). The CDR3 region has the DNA TGTGCCAGCAGCTCTAAGGGACAGACCAGCCGACCAGATACGCAGTATTTT. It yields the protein CASSSKGQTSRPDTQYF.

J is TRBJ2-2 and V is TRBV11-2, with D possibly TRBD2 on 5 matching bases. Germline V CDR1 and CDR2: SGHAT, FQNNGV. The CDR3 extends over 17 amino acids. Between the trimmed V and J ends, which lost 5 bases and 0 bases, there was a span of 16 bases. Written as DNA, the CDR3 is TGTGCCAGCAGCCCGGGGTCCGGACCCACGAACACCGGGGAGCTGTTTTTT. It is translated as CASSPGSGPTNTGELFF.

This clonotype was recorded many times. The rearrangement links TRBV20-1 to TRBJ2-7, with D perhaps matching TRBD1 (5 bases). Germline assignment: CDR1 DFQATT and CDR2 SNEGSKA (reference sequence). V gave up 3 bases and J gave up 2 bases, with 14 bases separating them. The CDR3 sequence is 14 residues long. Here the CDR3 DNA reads TGCAGTGCTAGCTCTGTGGACACCGCCTACGAGCAGTACGTC. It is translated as CSASSVDTAYEQYV.

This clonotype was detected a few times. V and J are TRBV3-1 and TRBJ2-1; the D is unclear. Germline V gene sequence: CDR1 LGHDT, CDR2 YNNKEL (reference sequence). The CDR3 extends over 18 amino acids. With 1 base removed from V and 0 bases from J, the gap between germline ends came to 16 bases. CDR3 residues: CASSQGFATPSSYNEQFF. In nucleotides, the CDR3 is TGTGCCAGCAGCCAAGGCTTCGCGACCCCAAGCTCCTACAATGAGCAGTTCTTC.

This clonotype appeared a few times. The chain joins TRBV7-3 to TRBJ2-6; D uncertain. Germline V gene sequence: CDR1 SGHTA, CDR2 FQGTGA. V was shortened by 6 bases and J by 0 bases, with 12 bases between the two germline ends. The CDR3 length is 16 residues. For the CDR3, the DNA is TGTGCCAGCAGTGTAGGGCCCCTCTCTGGGGCCAACGTCCTGACTTTC. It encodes CASSVGPLSGANVLTF.

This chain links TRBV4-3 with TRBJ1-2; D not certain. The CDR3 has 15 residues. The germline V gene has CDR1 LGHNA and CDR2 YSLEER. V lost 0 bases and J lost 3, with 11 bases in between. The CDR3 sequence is CASSQDVRQYYGYTF. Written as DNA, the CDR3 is TGCGCCAGCAGCCAAGATGTTCGCCAGTACTATGGCTACACCTTC.